Listed here is a single T cell receptor (beta chain). Its target is unknown. Both 60 Vbeta primers and 13 Jbeta primers went into the PCR. Sequencing used immunoSEQ multiplex PCR; TCRdb keeps in-frame clones, though not all of them. The sample lists about 140,000 clones, about three quarters occurring once. Germline V gives CDR1 SGHRS, CDR2 YFSETQ. The CDR3 consists of 16 residues. J gave up 7 bases and V 4 bases, and 12 bases lay outside the gene matches. The data derive from a study of cytomegalovirus exposure and HLA in healthy donors. Study in general: About 200 million T cells yielded approximately 100 million unique TCR beta sequences, as an earlier analysis found.

Unrecorded immune exposure was likely among donors, who were nominally healthy when sampled. Broader study findings: When analyzed later, the rates of TCR association showed variation by HLA locus, with DRB1 the most and HLA-C the fewest.

The sample was PBMCs. The chain recombines TRBV5-1 with TRBJ1-4, with TRBD1 matching over 8 bases. This TCR derives from a young man in good health and CMV-seronegative. The DNA for the CDR3 is TGCGCCAGCAGCCCGGCTGGGCCAGGGGGCGGTGAAAAACTGTTTTTT. Translation: CASSPAGPGGGEKLFF.